The source of this T cell receptor beta chain is a study of beta chain features in type 1 diabetes. Notes on this clone: Its antigen is unknown.

Isolated RNA was reverse transcribed in full, so expressed TCRB transcripts were sequenced. Using immunoSEQ multiplex PCR, the repertoire was profiled, and TCRdb retains in-frame clones only, with some absent. The sample includes roughly 310,000 clones, 9.5% to 11% seen only once; the top ten take just over 0.015%. Study-level findings and limits: A PCR bias possibly favoring shorter templates would apply equally to patients and controls.

V was pared by 1 base and J by 2 bases, with 12 bases between. The CDR3 has 16 residues. Germline-derived CDR1 and CDR2 are SGHTA and FQGTGA. Sequenced sample: naive CD4+ T cells from blood. This sequence was found in a woman younger than 45 in good health. This chain uses TRBV7-3 with TRBJ2-1; D is perhaps TRBD2 (5 bases). The CDR3 DNA sequence: TGTGCCAGCAGCTTAAGAAGCGGAGCCGCCTACAATGAGCAGTTCTTC. Protein product: CASSLRSGAAYNEQFF.